This TCR beta chain was observed in a study of cytomegalovirus exposure and HLA in healthy donors. Both 60 Vbeta primers and 13 Jbeta primers went into the PCR. Profiling relied on immunoSEQ multiplex PCR, and the TCRdb table lists in-frame clones only, not all of them. In the table there are over 150,000 clones, 80% of which are singletons. Study conclusions and caveats: In vitro assays verified that three CMV-associated chains recognized CMV antigens specifically. At a 0.05 false discovery rate, a later analysis found about 17,000 TCR beta sequences to be associated with HLA alleles.

About this clone: Its antigen is undetermined.

The CDR3 loop spans 14 amino acids. J lost 1 base, V lost 4 bases, and 0 bases had no gene match. The germline gives CDR1 LNHDA, CDR2 SQIVND (reference sequence). This sequence originates from a man aged 30 to 39 in good health and CMV-seropositive. The chain carries TRBV19 and TRBJ2-5; 10 bases match TRBD2. Sequencing used PBMCs. The CDR3 DNA reads TGTGCCAGTAGTAGGACTAGCGGCCAAGAGACCCAGTACTTC. Protein: CASSRTSGQETQYF.